This T cell receptor (beta chain) stems from a study of shared clonotypes between healthy human individuals. Study context: Each donor contributed plates that comprised three CD4 naive, three CD4 memory, two CD8 naive and one CD8 memory. Findings and limits, study-wide: Since donors were few, the genetic and exposure-history diversity represented was limited. Relative to their counterparts shared across all four donors, non-shared clonotypes exhibited diminished generation probabilities.

The CDR3 loop spans 13 amino acids. Looked up from germline, CDR1 is MRHNA and CDR2 is SNTAGT. V lost 2 bases and J 6 bases, leaving 10 bases between the germline ends. Original methodology: Junction-only sequences without quality scores were provided by ImmunoSEQ, so filtering was different. Measured with immunoSEQ multiplex PCR; TCRdb has only the in-frame clones, and not every one. Clonal size and the V and J genes are those of that table, whereas D and trimming came from the DNA. The table shows fewer than 1 million clones, with 95% to 97% occurring only once. CD45RO-negative cells were positively selected for CCR7, leaving out terminally differentiated effector memory CD45RA+ cells. To note about this clone: The target antigen is unknown.

This TCR derives from a man aged 25-45 years in good health. Specimen: naive CD8+ T cells sorted from blood. This sequence joins TRBV6-4 and TRBJ1-2, with a weak D call TRBD1 (5 bases). CDR3 nucleotide sequence: TGTGCCAGCAGTGACGGCAGGGACCATGGCTACACCTTC. Amino acid sequence: CASSDGRDHGYTF.